Included here is one T cell receptor beta chain sequence, with context. Its antigen remains unknown. These data belong to a study of CD8 T cells in Susac syndrome. Overall study findings and caveats: The study conceded that relatively few individuals underwent its TCR sequencing and HLA analysis.

RNA in amounts of about 0.5 to 1 ug was reverse transcribed with random hexamers. TCR beta CDR3 was amplified by immunoSEQ multiplex PCR. This amplification extended across 54 Vbeta and 13 Jbeta segments. TCRdb re-derived calls from the immunoSEQ multiplex PCR reads in MiXCR, one entry per CDR3 protein. Here the sample spans some 300,000 distinct CDR3 sequences, around nine tenths being singletons. Sequencing was done on a sample of CD8+ T cells from PBMCs. The sequence came from a human donor with multiple sclerosis.

As DNA, the CDR3 is TGTGCCAGCAGCAAAGGGACATCGGAGGGTTCAAATGGCTACACCTTC. The encoded protein is CASSKGTSEGSNGYTF. This chain joins TRBV7-9 and TRBJ1-2, with D possibly being TRBD1 (6 bases). This CDR3 contains 16 residues. Trimming took 5 bases from V and 6 from J, leaving 22 bases between them. CDR1 is SEHNR, CDR2 FQNEAQ, per germline (reference sequence).